The subject of this entry is one T cell receptor (beta chain). The data originate from a study of technical replicates of blood from several donors. Using immunoSEQ multiplex PCR, the repertoire was profiled, and TCRdb retains in-frame clones only, with some absent. The sample comprises about 59,000 clones, about 83% of which are singletons, and around 5.2% rests with the top ten. The trim removed 6 bases at V and 1 base at J, leaving 2 bases unmatched. This CDR3 is 13 amino acids long. From germline, CDR1 is MNHNS and CDR2 SASEGT. The specimen sequenced was PBMCs. The chain carries TRBV6-1 and TRBJ2-5, with 7 positions matching TRBD2. The TCR was taken from a human donor in good health. Some clones in this sample may be carry-over from other donors' samples. Here the CDR3 reads CASSGGTQETQYF. The CDR3 coding sequence is TGTGCCAGCAGCGGGGGGACCCAAGAGACCCAGTACTTC.